The 11 T cell receptor beta chains below come from one sample, sequenced in a study of T cells in narcolepsy. Measured with immunoSEQ multiplex PCR; TCRdb has only the in-frame clones, and not every one. The profile shows around 35,000 clones, around 80% of them singletons. Source material: memory (CD45RA-) CD4+ T cells from blood. Receptor source: a human donor in good health.

A few counts support this clone. V usage is TRBV6-6 and J usage is TRBJ1-1; D remains ambiguous. With 10 bases removed from V and 11 bases from J, the gap between germline ends came to 23 bases. The CDR3 length is 13 residues. The V gene's germline CDR1 is MNHNY and CDR2 SVGAGI (reference sequence). The CDR3 sequence: CATRAGSLSYAFF. For the CDR3, the DNA is TGTGCCACTCGGGCGGGGTCCCTGAGTTATGCTTTCTTT.

The rearrangement links TRBV10-2 to TRBJ2-7; 7 nucleotides align to TRBD2. This CDR3 is 16 amino acids long. Per the germline V gene, CDR1 is WSHSY and CDR2 is SAAADI. The V segment lost 4 bases and the J segment 4 bases; nucleotides outside the gene matches: 13. In DNA form, the CDR3 reads TGCGCCAGCAGTGCCCTGCGGGCGGGGGATAGGTACGAGCAGTACTTC. The encoded protein is CASSALRAGDRYEQYF.

V is TRBV7-2 and J is TRBJ1-2; no reliable D call. The germline V gene has CDR1 SGHTA and CDR2 FQGNSA. Between the trimmed V and J ends, which lost 0 bases and 7 bases, there was a span of 12 bases. CDR3 length: 14 residues. The CDR3 nucleotides are TGTGCCAGCAGCTTAGCCCCGTTTGAGGGTGGCTACACCTTC. This gives the protein CASSLAPFEGGYTF. Variable domain in full (rest from reference TRBV7-2 and TRBJ1-2): GAGVSQSPSNKVTEKGKDVELRCDPISGHTALYWYRQSLGQGLEFLIYFQGNSAPDKSGLPSDRFSAERTGGSVSTLTIQRTQQEDSAVYLCASSLAPFEGGYTFGSGTRLTVV.

V usage is TRBV11-2 and J usage is TRBJ2-7; D is tentatively TRBD1 or TRBD2 (7 bases each). The CDR3 length is 15 residues. Per the germline V gene, CDR1 is SGHAT and CDR2 is FQNNGV. Between the trimmed V and J ends, which lost 4 bases and 4 bases, there was a span of 17 bases. CDR3: CASSWGGRGGYEQYF. Here the CDR3 DNA reads TGTGCCAGCAGCTGGGGCGGCAGGGGGGGATACGAGCAGTACTTC.

The V and J genes are TRBV5-6 and TRBJ2-1; perhaps TRBD1 as D (6 bases). Germline V gene lookup returns CDR1 SGHDT and CDR2 YYEEEE. CDR3 size: 15 residues. V was trimmed by 5 bases and J by 2 bases, leaving 14 bases between them. CDR3 residues: CASRLNRAPYNEQFF. The CDR3 nucleotides are TGTGCCAGCAGGCTGAACAGGGCCCCCTACAATGAGCAGTTCTTC. The full variable domain, with the rest looked up from reference TRBV5-6 and TRBJ2-1, is DAGVTQSPTHLIKTRGQQVTLRCSPKSGHDTVSWYQQALGQGPQFIFQYYEEEERQRGNFPDRFSGHQFPNYSSELNVNALLLGDSALYLCASRLNRAPYNEQFFGPGTRLTVL.

This chain's CDR3 is CASSPDRGQGEQYF. The DNA of the CDR3 is TGTGCCAGCAGTCCAGACAGGGGGCAGGGCGAGCAGTACTTC. The chain couples TRBV11-2 to TRBJ2-7; 10 bases are shared with TRBD1. V lost 6 bases to trimming and J lost 6 bases; unmatched junction nucleotides: 8. The CDR3 is made up of 14 amino acids. In germline, CDR1 is SGHAT, CDR2 FQNNGV.

V and J are TRBV7-9 and TRBJ2-7; D is unclear. Germline V lookup: CDR1 SEHNR, CDR2 FQNEAQ (reference sequence). V shed 2 bases and J shed 5 bases, with 10 bases lying between them. This CDR3 contains 13 residues. CDR3 coding DNA: TGTGCCAGCAGCTTAACAGAGCGAGACGAGCAGTACTTC. Amino acids: CASSLTERDEQYF. The whole variable domain, filled in from reference TRBV7-9 and TRBJ2-7, reads DTGVSQNPRHKITKRGQNVTFRCDPISEHNRLYWYRQTLGQGPEFLTYFQNEAQLEKSRLLSDRFSAERPKGSFSTLEIQRTEQGDSAMYLCASSLTERDEQYFGPGTRLTVT.

V usage is TRBV11-3 and J usage is TRBJ2-7; 13 nucleotides line up with TRBD2. The ends lost 6 bases at V and 1 base at J; junction bases unmatched: 3. The CDR3 contains 15 residues. Germline values: CDR1 SGHNT, CDR2 YENEEA. The CDR3 here is CASSSGLAGSYEQYF. The CDR3 DNA sequence: TGTGCCAGCAGTTCGGGACTAGCGGGGTCCTACGAGCAGTACTTC. Full variable domain (outside the CDR3, taken from reference TRBV11-3 and TRBJ2-7): EAGVVQSPRYKIIEKKQPVAFWCNPISGHNTLYWYLQNLGQGPELLIRYENEEAVDDSQLPKDRFSAERLKGVDSTLKIQPAELGDSAVYLCASSSGLAGSYEQYFGPGTRLTVT.

This chain uses TRBV5-1 with TRBJ2-2, with D hard to call. V gave up 0 bases and J gave up 0 bases, with 6 bases separating them. The germline V gene has CDR1 SGHRS and CDR2 YFSETQ. The CDR3 is 15 amino acids. The CDR3 region has the DNA TGCGCCAGCAGCTTGGTGGTCCCGAACACCGGGGAGCTGTTTTTT. Its protein product is CASSLVVPNTGELFF.

This chain joins TRBV14 and TRBJ1-6; D is perhaps TRBD1 (5 bases). The V gene's germline CDR1 is SGHDN and CDR2 FVKESK. Trimming took off 0 bases at V and 18 bases at J, with 18 bases between the two ends. CDR3 size: 14 residues. The CDR3 DNA reads as TGTGCCAGCAGCCAAGATCGTGGGGCACGGAAGTACCACTTT. Its protein is CASSQDRGARKYHF.

CDR3 coding DNA: TGTGCCAGTAGTATGAGGACAGGGGTTTCCGAGCAGTACTTC. This sequence encodes CASSMRTGVSEQYF. The chain joins TRBV19 to TRBJ2-7; TRBD1 aligns across 9 bases. V shed 3 bases and J 6 bases; nucleotides not matched to a gene: 6. Germline CDR1 and CDR2: LNHDA and SQIVND (reference sequence). The CDR3 contains 14 residues. Supplemented by reference TRBV19 and TRBJ2-7, the full variable domain reads DGGITQSPKYLFRKEGQNVTLSCEQNLNHDAMYWYRQDPGQGLRLIYYSQIVNDFQKGDIAEGYSVSREKKESFPLTVTSAQKNPTAFYLCASSMRTGVSEQYFGPGTRLTVT.